The T cell receptor beta chain under discussion was sequenced for a study of metastatic and nonmetastatic thyroid tumors. Whole-study context: Repertoires from malignant and benign thyroid patients were compared across blood and tumor or nodule tissue.

Study-wide results and limits: Malignant thyroid tumors reportedly exceeded benign nodules significantly in TCR beta diversity, with the difference appearing in blood and tumor.

Per the authors' pipeline: Across clinicopathological groups, CDR3 differences served as the basis for building a distant-metastasis classifier for papillary thyroid cancer. TCRdb used MiXCR to call clones anew from the PCR reads. V and J calls and clone size were set by TCRdb, not the authors. The table records around 30,000 clones, about a fifth of them present only once. Not a single patient had been given any form of treatment at any point before undergoing thyroid surgery. As for this clone: The antigen is undetermined. A junction end diverges from the germline sequence, so it may reflect a read error. Other DNA variants within this sample encode the same CDR3.

Germline V lookup: CDR1 SGHAT, CDR2 FQDESV (reference sequence). The CDR3 runs to 18 residues. The V and J genes are TRBV11-1 and TRBJ2-6; no clear D gene. The sequence was collected from a male donor with papillary thyroid cancer or a benign thyroid nodule (not recorded which). Some clones in this sample may be carry-over from other donors' samples. The source material was tumor tissue. CDR3 region: CASSLIGLSESGANVLTF. CDR3 DNA sequence: TGTGCAAGCAGCTTGATAGGGCTATCGGAGTCCGGGGCCAACGTCCTGACTTTC.